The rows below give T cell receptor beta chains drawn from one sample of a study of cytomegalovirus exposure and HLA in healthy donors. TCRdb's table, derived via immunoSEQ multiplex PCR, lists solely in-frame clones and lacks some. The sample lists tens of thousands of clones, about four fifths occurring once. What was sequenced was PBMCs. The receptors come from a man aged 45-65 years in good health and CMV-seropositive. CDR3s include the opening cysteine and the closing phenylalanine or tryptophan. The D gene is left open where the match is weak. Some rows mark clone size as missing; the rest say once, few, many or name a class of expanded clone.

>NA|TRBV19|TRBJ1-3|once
CASEPRLSGNTIYF
TGTGCCAGCGAACCCAGACTCTCTGGAAACACCATATATTTT
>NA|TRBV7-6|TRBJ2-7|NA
CASSLRRGYEQYF
TGTGCCAGCAGCTTACGTCGCGGTTACGAGCAGTACTTC
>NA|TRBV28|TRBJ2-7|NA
CASSFDRYEQYF
TGTGCCAGCAGTTTTGACAGGTACGAGCAGTACTTC
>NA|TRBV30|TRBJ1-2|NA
CAWINARGYTF
TGTGCCTGGATTAACGCTCGGGGCTACACCTTC
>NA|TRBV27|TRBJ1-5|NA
CASSPARGSQPQHF
TGTGCCAGCAGTCCCGCCAGGGGCAGTCAGCCCCAGCATTTT
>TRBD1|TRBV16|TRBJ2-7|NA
CASSHGQDYEQYF
TGTGCCAGCAGCCACGGACAGGACTACGAGCAGTACTTC
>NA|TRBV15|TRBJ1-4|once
CATSRIRGSHEKLFF
TGTGCCACCAGCAGAATCAGGGGTTCTCATGAAAAACTGTTTTTT
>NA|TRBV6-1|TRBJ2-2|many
CASGRPGTGELFF
TGTGCCAGCGGGAGGCCGGGCACCGGGGAGCTGTTTTTT
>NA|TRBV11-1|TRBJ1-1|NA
CASSTREETEASF
TGTGCCAGCAGCACAAGGGAGGAGACTGAAGCTTCCTTT
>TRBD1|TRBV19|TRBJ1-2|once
CATKGPGQDNFVNYGYTF
TGTGCCACTAAGGGCCCGGGACAGGATAATTTCGTTAACTATGGCTACACCTTC
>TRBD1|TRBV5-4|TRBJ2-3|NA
CASSRQGGSTDTQYF
TGTGCCAGCAGCCGACAGGGGGGGAGCACAGATACGCAGTATTTT
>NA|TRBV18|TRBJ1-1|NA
CASSPNSRNTEAFF
TGTGCCAGCTCACCAAACTCCCGGAACACTGAAGCTTTCTTT
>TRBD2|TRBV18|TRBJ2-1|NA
CASSPGLATYNEQFF
TGTGCCAGCTCACCGGGACTAGCGACATACAATGAGCAGTTCTTC
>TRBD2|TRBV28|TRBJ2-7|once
CASRTWASGSYEQYF
TGTGCCAGCCGCACGTGGGCTAGCGGGAGCTACGAGCAGTACTTC
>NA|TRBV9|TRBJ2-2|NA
CASSVLQTGELFF
TGTGCCAGCAGCGTGTTACAGACCGGGGAGCTGTTTTTT
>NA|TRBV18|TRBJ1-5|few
CASSPRTPGGPQHF
TGTGCCAGCTCACCACGGACACCCGGGGGGCCCCAGCATTTT
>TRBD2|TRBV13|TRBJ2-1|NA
CASSSLTSGSINGQFF
TGTGCCAGCAGCTCGCTGACTAGCGGGAGTATCAATGGGCAGTTCTTC
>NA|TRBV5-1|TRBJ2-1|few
CASSHSSSYNEQFF
TGCGCCAGCAGCCACTCTAGCTCCTACAATGAGCAGTTCTTC
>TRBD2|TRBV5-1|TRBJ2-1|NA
CASSYLAEEQFF
TGCGCCAGCAGCTACCTAGCGGAGGAGCAGTTCTTC
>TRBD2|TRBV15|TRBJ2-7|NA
CATSLGLGSYEQYF
TGTGCCACCAGCCTGGGACTAGGATCCTACGAGCAGTACTTC
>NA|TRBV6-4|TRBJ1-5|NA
CASSPDRSFNQPQHF
TGTGCCAGCAGTCCCGACAGGAGTTTTAATCAGCCCCAGCATTTT
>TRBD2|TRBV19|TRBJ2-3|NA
CASSKRTSGTQYF
TGTGCCAGTAGTAAAAGGACTAGCGGTACGCAGTATTTT
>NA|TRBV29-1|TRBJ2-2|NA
CSFARVSGELFF
TGCAGCTTTGCGCGGGTTTCCGGGGAGCTGTTTTTT
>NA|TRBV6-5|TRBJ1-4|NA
CASRPQGDNEKLFF
TGTGCCAGCAGACCACAGGGAGATAATGAAAAACTGTTTTTT
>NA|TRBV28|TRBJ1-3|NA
CASSGDRTGSGNTIYF
TGTGCCAGCAGTGGAGATCGTACAGGGTCCGGAAACACCATATATTTT
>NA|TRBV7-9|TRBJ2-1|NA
CASIRGDSSYNEQFF
TGTGCCAGCATCAGGGGGGATAGCTCCTACAATGAGCAGTTCTTC
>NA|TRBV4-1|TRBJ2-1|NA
CASSQDLENEQFF
TGCGCCAGCAGCCAAGATCTTGAGAATGAGCAGTTCTTC
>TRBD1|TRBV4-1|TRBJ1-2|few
CASSQADRGGGYTF
TGCGCCAGCAGCCAAGCGGACAGGGGAGGCGGCTACACCTTC
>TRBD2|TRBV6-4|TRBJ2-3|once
CASSDQWLAGTDTQYF
TGTGCCAGCAGTGACCAGTGGCTAGCGGGCACAGATACGCAGTATTTT